The clone carrying this T cell receptor beta chain was seen once. This sample stems from a study of shared clonotypes between healthy human individuals. The table came from immunoSEQ multiplex PCR; TCRdb's copy has only in-frame clones and leaves some out. The data contain 1 million to 1.3 million clones, around three quarters of them singletons. The authors divided CD4+ cells into CD45RA+ naive and CD45RA-negative memory subsets. The specimen was memory CD4+ T cells from PBMCs. Subset here: CD45RA-negative fraction. The sequence was obtained from a man between 18 and 29 years old in good health. Some clones in this sample may be carry-over from other donors' samples.

The CDR3 region is CASGGGYNEQFF. The CDR3 DNA is TGTGCCAGCGGCGGGGGCTACAATGAGCAGTTCTTC. This rearrangement joins TRBV28 to TRBJ2-1, with 7 bases fitting TRBD2. The CDR3 consists of 12 residues. With V trimmed by 8 bases and J by 3 bases, 1 base remained unmatched. Germline V gene sequence: CDR1 MDHEN, CDR2 SYDVKM.